One sample yielded the 26 T cell receptor beta chains listed below, sequenced in a study of control samples from healthy donors and cancer patients. Using immunoSEQ multiplex PCR, the repertoire was profiled, and TCRdb retains in-frame clones only, with some absent. The sample yields 130,000 or so clones, roughly 90% seen once. The sequenced sample was blood. These receptors were obtained from a woman aged 50 to 60 in good health.

This chain links TRBV2 with TRBJ1-5; a possible D gene is TRBD1 (5 bases). The V gene's germline CDR1 is SNHLY and CDR2 FYNNEI. The CDR3 consists of 14 residues. The ends were cut back, 4 bases at V and 5 bases at J, with 12 bases in the middle. The CDR3 bases are TGTGCCAGCAGTGGGACGTGGGGGGATCAGCCCCAGCATTTT. Its translation: CASSGTWGDQPQHF. Looking up the rest from reference TRBV2 and TRBJ1-5 gives the full variable domain: EPEVTQTPSHQVTQMGQEVILRCVPISNHLYFYWYRQILGQKVEFLVSFYNNEISEKSEIFDDQFSVERPDGSNFTLKIRSTKLEDSAMYFCASSGTWGDQPQHFGDGTRLSIL.

The rearrangement links TRBV5-1 to TRBJ2-5; TRBD1 matches 9 bases. Germline values: CDR1 SGHRS, CDR2 YFSETQ. With 4 bases clipped from V and 4 bases from J, the junction kept 8 bases outside the gene matches. This CDR3 spans 15 amino acids. The CDR3 DNA sequence: TGCGCCAGCAGCGTGGGACAGGGCAAAGGAGAGACCCAGTACTTC. Protein sequence: CASSVGQGKGETQYF.

This clone has only one observation. The genes are TRBV4-1 and TRBJ1-6; the D gene is possibly TRBD1 (6 bases). Germline values: CDR1 MGHRA, CDR2 YSYEKL. This CDR3 is built from 14 residues. The V gene lost 3 bases and the J gene lost 9 bases, with 12 bases spanning the gap. CDR3 in DNA: TGCGCCAGCAGCCATACCGGGGGCGCTTCACCCCTCCACTTT. This codes for CASSHTGGASPLHF.

Here the CDR3 DNA reads TGTGCCACCAACCGGGGCCTCTCGTACGAGCAGTACTTC. This encodes CATNRGLSYEQYF. This chain links TRBV7-8 with TRBJ2-7; D may correspond to TRBD1 or TRBD2 (5 bases each). Germline V gives CDR1 SGHVS, CDR2 FQNEAQ. The germline V and J ends were trimmed by 10 bases and 4 bases, with 17 bases remaining between them. CDR3 length: 13 amino acids.

The chain is built from TRBV28 and TRBJ1-1; D uncertain. Deletions cut 10 bases from V and 5 bases from J, with 11 bases between. Germline V gene data show CDR1 as MDHEN and CDR2 as SYDVKM. This CDR3 comprises 11 residues. CDR3 residues: CATVSSTEAFF. The CDR3 DNA is TGTGCCACAGTTAGCAGTACTGAAGCTTTCTTT.

The rearrangement joins TRBV6-5 to TRBJ2-6; possibly TRBD1 for D (6 bases). Between the trimmed V and J ends, which lost 5 bases and 3 bases, there was a span of 11 bases. The CDR3 runs 15 residues. CDR1 MNHEY and CDR2 SVGAGI come from the germline V gene. The CDR3 bases are TGTGCCAGCAGTCGACAGGCGTTTGGGGCCAACGTCCTGACTTTC. Its protein is CASSRQAFGANVLTF.

The chain has TRBV24-1 and TRBJ2-1; TRBD2 matches 10 bases. Trimming took 7 bases from V and 6 from J; bases not matched to a gene: 5. Germline CDR1 KGHDR, CDR2 SFDVKD. The CDR3 is made up of 14 amino acids. The CDR3 DNA reads as TGTGCCACCAGCGTAGCGGGGGGTTCCAATGAGCAGTTCTTC. As protein: CATSVAGGSNEQFF.

The chain joins TRBV11-2 to TRBJ2-1, with TRBD2 identical over 9 bases. Germline V gene data show CDR1 as SGHAT and CDR2 as FQNNGV. This CDR3 has 14 residues. V shed 5 bases, J shed 7 bases, and the junction held 6 bases outside the gene matches. In nucleotides, the CDR3 is TGTGCCAGCAGCCTTCTAGCGGGGCTTAATGAGCAGTTCTTC. Translating it yields CASSLLAGLNEQFF. The full variable domain, in which reference TRBV11-2 and TRBJ2-1 provide the parts outside the CDR3, is EAGVAQSPRYKIIEKRQSVAFWCNPISGHATLYWYQQILGQGPKLLIQFQNNGVVDDSQLPKDRFSAERLKGVDSTLKIQPAKLEDSAVYLCASSLLAGLNEQFFGPGTRLTVL.

The CDR3 sequence: CASSNLDRVGPRPLQYF. CDR3 coding DNA: TGTGCCAGTAGTAACCTAGACAGGGTAGGACCGAGACCACTTCAGTACTTC. The chain combines TRBV19 with TRBJ2-4; 7 bases map to TRBD1. V shed 4 bases, J shed 11 bases, and the junction held 20 bases outside the gene matches. CDR3 size: 17 residues. CDR1 is LNHDA and CDR2 is SQIVND in the germline V gene (reference sequence). The variable domain in full, with the rest retrieved from reference TRBV19 and TRBJ2-4, is DGGITQSPKYLFRKEGQNVTLSCEQNLNHDAMYWYRQDPGQGLRLIYYSQIVNDFQKGDIAEGYSVSREKKESFPLTVTSAQKNPTAFYLCASSNLDRVGPRPLQYFGAGTRLSVL.

V and J are TRBV10-3 and TRBJ1-1; unclear D gene. V was clipped by 5 bases and J by 1 base, with 8 bases between them. The CDR3 consists of 13 residues. Germline lookup yields CDR1 ENHRY and CDR2 SYGVKD. CDR3 coding DNA: TGTGCCATCAGTCCGAGCCAGAACACTGAAGCTTTCTTT. This translates into CAISPSQNTEAFF.

The rearrangement uses TRBV5-1 and TRBJ2-3; tentatively, D is TRBD1 (6 bases). V was trimmed by 4 bases and J by 2 bases, leaving 11 bases between them. CDR1 is SGHRS and CDR2 is YFSETQ in the germline V gene. The length of the CDR3 is 14 residues. The CDR3 DNA is TGCGCCAGCAGCATGGGACAAAACACAGATACGCAGTATTTT. It yields the protein CASSMGQNTDTQYF.

J is TRBJ2-3 and V is TRBV9; 12 bases line up with TRBD1. Germline V lookup: CDR1 SGDLS, CDR2 YYNGEE. Trimming removed 2 bases from V and 3 bases from J; junction bases left unmatched: 4. CDR3 length: 16 residues. This chain's CDR3 is CASSVRDRGRTDTQYF. The CDR3 DNA follows: TGTGCCAGCAGCGTGAGGGACAGGGGGCGTACAGATACGCAGTATTTT.

The chain combines TRBV6-1 with TRBJ1-2, with D uncertain. CDR1 and CDR2 (germline): MNHNS, SASEGT. Trimming cost V 3 bases and J 4 bases, with 9 bases left between them. The CDR3 loop spans 13 amino acids. CDR3 nucleotides: TGTGCCAGCAGTGACGCGGCTTCCTATGGCTACACCTTC. It is translated as CASSDAASYGYTF.

The chain is built from TRBV5-1 and TRBJ2-1; D assignment may be TRBD1 or TRBD2 (7 bases each). Germline V gene data show CDR1 as SGHRS and CDR2 as YFSETQ. The length of the CDR3 is 16 residues. Trimming took 0 bases from V and 6 from J, leaving 16 bases between them. The CDR3 nucleotides read TGCGCCAGCAGCTTGGGCGGGGAGGGGGCGCGCAATGAGCAGTTCTTC. Encoded protein: CASSLGGEGARNEQFF.

The chain links TRBV6-5 to TRBJ1-1, with D perhaps matching TRBD1 (6 bases). Germline V gene sequence: CDR1 MNHEY, CDR2 SVGAGI. The V and J ends lost 8 bases and 5 bases respectively, with 12 bases between them. There are 12 residues in the CDR3. CDR3 sequence (DNA): TGTGCCAGCTCCGGGGGCACAACTGAAGCTTTCTTT. The encoded protein is CASSGGTTEAFF.

V is TRBV2 and J is TRBJ1-1; D remains ambiguous. Looked up from germline, CDR1 is SNHLY and CDR2 is FYNNEI. The V and J ends lost 7 bases and 6 bases respectively, with 12 bases between them. The CDR3 extends over 12 amino acids. The CDR3 loop is CASIMVWPEAFF. The CDR3 DNA sequence: TGTGCCAGCATAATGGTCTGGCCTGAAGCTTTCTTT.

A single count supports this clone. The V gene is TRBV7-2, the J gene TRBJ2-4; TRBD1 is a possible D gene (5 bases). Germline V gene data show CDR1 as SGHTA and CDR2 as FQGNSA. V was shortened by 1 base and J by 14 bases, with 15 bases between the two germline ends. CDR3 length equals 13 residues. CDR3 nucleotides: TGTGCCAGCAGCTTAGGCAGGGCGGCGGAAAAGTACTTC. The encoded protein is CASSLGRAAEKYF.

This chain connects TRBV29-1 to TRBJ2-7; 9 nucleotides match TRBD2. The CDR3 has 14 residues. The germline V gene encodes CDR1 SQVTM and CDR2 ANQGSEA. Trimming at V came to 7 bases and at J to 0 bases, leaving 7 bases not matched to a gene. In DNA, the CDR3 is TGCAGCGCCATGGAGCGGGAGGCCTCCTACGAGCAGTACTTC. Its translation: CSAMEREASYEQYF.

The chain has TRBV2 and TRBJ1-2, with TRBD1 matching over 7 bases. V dropped 7 bases and J dropped 4; count of bases not matched to a gene: 6. This CDR3 has 13 amino acids. Germline CDR1 reads SNHLY; CDR2 reads FYNNEI. The CDR3 bases are TGTGCCAGCAAGGACAGGTTAATCTATGGCTACACCTTC. Amino acids: CASKDRLIYGYTF.

This sequence joins TRBV18 and TRBJ2-5; TRBD1 matches at 10 bases. Germline CDR1 and CDR2: KGHSH and LQKENI. J lost 1 base, V lost 0 bases, and 2 bases had no gene match. This CDR3 comprises 16 residues. The CDR3 DNA follows: TGTGCCAGCTCACCACCTAGGACAGGGGGCCAAGAGACCCAGTACTTC. Translated: CASSPPRTGGQETQYF.

The J gene is TRBJ1-1, the V gene TRBV5-1, with a tentative D call TRBD1 (6 bases). Per germline, CDR1 SGHRS and CDR2 YFSETQ. The CDR3 spans 12 residues. Trimming pared 6 bases from V and 7 bases from J, leaving 13 bases between. CDR3 in amino acids: CASKGDGFEAFF. DNA for the CDR3: TGCGCCAGCAAGGGGGACGGCTTTGAAGCTTTCTTT.

The CDR3 sequence is CASSIRTASNQPQHF. CDR3 bases: TGTGCCAGTAGTATTAGAACAGCTAGCAATCAGCCCCAGCATTTT. The chain employs TRBV19 and TRBJ1-5; D remains ambiguous. V was trimmed by 3 bases and J by 0 bases, leaving 9 bases between them. Germline V gene lookup returns CDR1 LNHDA and CDR2 SQIVND (reference sequence). This CDR3 is built from 15 residues.

This clone appeared a single time. The chain combines TRBV21-1 with TRBJ2-7; the table calls TRBD2, which could not be checked here. TRBV21-1 has pseudogene status. The CDR3 has 17 amino acids. CDR3: CASSNFGREGPGYEQYF. Written as DNA, the CDR3 is TGTGCCAGCAGCAATTTTGGGCGGGAGGGCCCGGGGTACGAGCAGTACTTC.

V usage is TRBV2 and J usage is TRBJ1-2, with TRBD1 as a possible D gene (6 bases). The V gene's germline CDR1 is SNHLY and CDR2 FYNNEI. The CDR3 consists of 14 residues. In DNA form, the CDR3 reads TGTGCGAAGCGGGGAGGGGGGACTAACTATGGCTACACCTTC. It specifies CAKRGGGTNYGYTF.

V is TRBV13 and J is TRBJ2-6; 9 bases are shared with TRBD1. The CDR3 has 20 amino acids. V was clipped by 6 bases and J by 0 bases; unmatched bases: 15. Germline assignment: CDR1 PRHDT and CDR2 FYEKMQ (reference sequence). In DNA form, the CDR3 reads TGTGCCAGCAGTGACGTTCAGAGGACAGGGGAAGTCTCTGGGGCCAACGTCCTGACTTTC. Protein: CASSDVQRTGEVSGANVLTF.

The chain is built from TRBV6-6 and TRBJ1-4; TRBD1 might be the D (5 bases). With 7 bases removed from V and 5 bases from J, the gap between germline ends came to 14 bases. CDR1 is MNHNY, CDR2 SVGAGI, per germline (reference sequence). The CDR3 extends over 14 amino acids. The DNA of the CDR3 is TGTGCCAGCAAAGGGGTCCAGAAAAATGAAAAACTGTTTTTT. This translates into CASKGVQKNEKLFF.